This T cell receptor beta chain was sequenced during a study of OX40 agonist ivuxolimab in advanced cancers. In this sample, this clone turned up a few times. Repertoires were generated with immunoSEQ multiplex PCR, while TCRdb's copy carries only in-frame clones and drops some. The table has 65,000 to 90,000 clones, 80% to 90% seen once. Per the germline V gene, CDR1 is SGHRS and CDR2 is YFSETQ. V dropped 0 bases and J dropped 3 bases, with 9 bases sitting between them. The CDR3 is 14 amino acids. The receptor was derived from an adult with an advanced solid tumor such as melanoma, head and neck, liver or kidney cancer. Source: CD4+ or CD8+ T cells sorted from blood, taken in a trial of the OX40 agonist ivuxolimab. J is TRBJ2-5 and V is TRBV5-1; tentatively, D is TRBD1 or TRBD2 (6 bases each). The CDR3 is CASSLEGGKETQYF. The CDR3 region has the DNA TGCGCCAGCAGCTTGGAAGGGGGGAAAGAGACCCAGTACTTC.